Reported below is one TCR beta chain. Its specificity is not known. This entry comes from a study of T-cell reconstitution after alpha-beta-depleted transplantation in children. Study results and limitations: T-cell counts and diversity at one year post-transplant came mainly from newly produced T cells. Several hundred graft clones that had expanded were reportedly the source of alpha-beta T cells about two months after transplant. Some patients showed high day-60 TCRbeta diversity, which derived from surviving recipient T cells and thymic progenitors.

Using unique molecular identifiers, the investigators prepared the TCRbeta library. TCRdb re-derived calls from the PCR reads in MiXCR, one entry per CDR3 protein. The top ten hold roughly 27% of the sample, which has hundreds of thousands of distinct CDR3 sequences, roughly 16% seen once. Germline V gene lookup returns CDR1 SGHVS and CDR2 FQNEAQ. This CDR3 contains 17 residues. V was clipped by 5 bases and J by 1 base; unmatched bases: 12. The input for sequencing was PBMCs, mostly from graft donor cells, taken 360 days after TCRalphabeta/CD19-depleted stem cell transplant. This chain links TRBV7-8 with TRBJ2-5; 8 bases map to TRBD2. The source of this sequence is a boy under two years old who had a stem cell transplant for Wiskott-Aldrich syndrome, so the T cells may come from the graft donor. DNA for the CDR3: TGTGCCAGCAGCCCGGTTCTCCCGGGACTAGTCCAAGAGACCCAGTACTTC. Protein product: CASSPVLPGLVQETQYF.